Presented here are 12 T cell receptor beta chains from one specimen sequenced in a study of cytomegalovirus exposure and HLA in healthy donors. Profiling relied on immunoSEQ multiplex PCR, and the TCRdb table lists in-frame clones only, not all of them. Seen here are around 56,000 clones, roughly 93% observed once, and the top ten hold over 1.5%. Material for sequencing was PBMCs. Receptors originate from a young woman in good health and CMV-seropositive.

The genes are TRBV5-1 and TRBJ1-1, with 8 bases identical to TRBD1. Germline values: CDR1 SGHRS, CDR2 YFSETQ. This CDR3 is built from 15 residues. The V gene end was trimmed by 9 bases and the J gene end by 4 bases; junction bases not matched to a gene: 14. The CDR3 sequence: CATQLDRASGTEAFF. The CDR3, as DNA: TGCGCCACCCAATTGGACAGGGCGTCAGGCACTGAAGCTTTCTTT. Full variable domain (remainder filled in from reference TRBV5-1 and TRBJ1-1): KAGVTQTPRYLIKTRGQQVTLSCSPISGHRSVSWYQQTPGQGLQFLFEYFSETQRNKGNFPGRFSGRQFSNSRSEMNVSTLELGDSALYLCATQLDRASGTEAFFGQGTRLTVV.

The chain carries TRBV5-6 and TRBJ1-2, with TRBD1 as a possible D gene (5 bases). Germline values: CDR1 SGHDT, CDR2 YYEEEE. Between the trimmed V and J ends, which lost 4 bases and 7 bases, there was a span of 8 bases. This CDR3 contains 11 residues. The CDR3 loop reads CASSGGVGYTF. CDR3 bases: TGTGCCAGCAGCGGAGGGGTTGGCTACACCTTC.

The J gene is TRBJ1-3, the V gene TRBV27; 8 positions match TRBD1. Germline V gene sequence: CDR1 MNHEY, CDR2 SMNVEV (reference sequence). This CDR3 is 15 amino acids long. V lost 6 bases and J lost 4; bases outside the gene matches: 8. In nucleotides, the CDR3 is TGTGCCAGCAGCCCAGGGGGCGCCAGCGGAAACACCATATATTTT. This translates into CASSPGGASGNTIYF.

This clone was observed a handful of times. The chain joins TRBV6-4 to TRBJ2-7; 7 nucleotides match TRBD1. The CDR3 extends over 15 amino acids. The germline gives CDR1 MRHNA, CDR2 SNTAGT. J lost 3 bases, V lost 0 bases, and 5 bases had no gene match. The CDR3 sequence is CASSDSGQSFYEQYF. The CDR3 bases are TGTGCCAGCAGTGACTCGGGACAGTCGTTCTACGAGCAGTACTTC.

The chain combines TRBV11-2 with TRBJ2-3; 9 positions agree with TRBD2. Losses at the gene ends were 1 base for V and 5 bases for J; bases not matched to a gene: 7. CDR1 and CDR2 from the germline V gene are SGHAT and FQNNGV. The CDR3 loop spans 16 amino acids. The CDR3 loop reads CASSLVRGGAKDTQYF. In DNA, the CDR3 is TGTGCCAGCAGCTTAGTGCGCGGGGGGGCAAAAGATACGCAGTATTTT.

V gene TRBV28 combines with J gene TRBJ2-1; the D gene is possibly TRBD1 (7 bases). The CDR3 is 15 residues long. Trimming shortened V by 5 bases and J by 5 bases, and 16 bases separated the two germline ends. CDR1 is MDHEN and CDR2 is SYDVKM in the germline V gene. The CDR3 DNA is TGTGCCAGCAGTCAGGGGGGACCTGTTAACAATGAGCAGTTCTTC. It is translated as CASSQGGPVNNEQFF.

V gene TRBV7-8 combines with J gene TRBJ2-1; 9 bases are shared with TRBD2. The CDR3 length is 16 residues. Germline V lookup: CDR1 SGHVS, CDR2 FQNEAQ. V lost 5 bases, J lost 6 bases, and 11 bases stayed unmatched. CDR3 loop: CASSPVVAGGINEQFF. Written as DNA, the CDR3 is TGTGCCAGCAGCCCAGTCGTGGCGGGGGGGATCAATGAGCAGTTCTTC.

The rearrangement links TRBV19 to TRBJ1-2; 7 nucleotides match TRBD1. Per germline, CDR1 LNHDA and CDR2 SQIVND (reference sequence). This CDR3 contains 16 residues. Trimming at V came to 1 base and at J to 5 bases, leaving 10 bases not matched to a gene. CDR3 DNA: TGTGCCAGTAGTATAGCCGGCCCCGGGACAGCTTATGGCTACACCTTC. Its protein product is CASSIAGPGTAYGYTF.

This rearrangement joins TRBV4-3 to TRBJ2-7; 9 bases match TRBD1. Germline V CDR1 and CDR2: LGHNA, YSLEER. The CDR3 totals 16 residues. Unmatched junction bases numbered 7, after V lost 0 bases and J lost 4 bases. In DNA form, the CDR3 reads TGCGCCAGCAGCCAAGATCATTTCGGGACAGGGTACGAGCAGTACTTC. It translates to CASSQDHFGTGYEQYF.

The J gene is TRBJ1-1, the V gene TRBV6-1; 8 bases line up with TRBD1. The germline CDR1 and CDR2 sequences are MNHNS and SASEGT. Trimming cost V 10 bases and J 1 base; bases outside gene matches: 8. This CDR3 is built from 14 residues. Written as DNA, the CDR3 is TGTGCCACCAACAGGGGGTTATCGAACACTGAAGCTTTCTTT. It is translated as CATNRGLSNTEAFF.

The CDR3 region has the DNA TGCGCCAGCAGCCAAGCCCGGGACAGGGGGCATTCTAACTATGGCTACACCTTC. This encodes CASSQARDRGHSNYGYTF. The V gene is TRBV4-1, the J gene TRBJ1-2; 12 positions agree with TRBD1. CDR3 length: 18 residues. Germline CDR1 reads MGHRA; CDR2 reads YSYEKL. V lost 1 base to trimming and J lost 0 bases; unmatched junction nucleotides: 6.

The rearrangement links TRBV7-2 to TRBJ2-4; 11 bases line up with TRBD2. V shed 5 bases and J 6 bases; nucleotides not matched to a gene: 9. Germline V gene lookup returns CDR1 SGHTA and CDR2 FQGNSA. The CDR3 contains 16 residues. Here the CDR3 reads CASSRMTSGVRNIQYF. In DNA form, the CDR3 reads TGTGCCAGCAGCAGGATGACTAGCGGGGTGAGAAACATTCAGTACTTC.